What follows are 17 T cell receptor beta chains derived from one specimen sequenced in a study of beta chain features in type 1 diabetes (dated by TCRdb to the late 2010s). Library creation used the immunoSEQ multiplex PCR assay. The High Capacity cDNA Reverse Transcription Kit was used to reverse transcribe all of the isolated RNA, meaning that expressed TCRB transcripts were what got sequenced. The table was pulled from immuneACCESS by TCRdb, which kept in-frame rearrangements only. Such tables lose some clones; where checked, under half of the loss comes from unresolved V genes, and the rest has no known cause. The sample table lists about 220,000 clones, roughly 11% of them with a count of one. Roughly 1.4% of the sample goes to the ten largest clones. Sequenced material: central memory CD4+ T cells from blood. The receptor source for this set is a young man in good health.

The rearrangement joins TRBV30 to TRBJ1-5; unclear D gene. The CDR3 spans 13 residues. V lost 0 bases, J lost 5 bases, and 8 bases lay in between. Per the germline V gene, CDR1 is GTSNPN and CDR2 is SVGIG (reference sequence). The CDR3 sequence is CAWSVSRDQPQHF. In DNA, the CDR3 is TGTGCCTGGAGTGTAAGTCGGGATCAGCCCCAGCATTTT.

This clone was seen many times. In nucleotides, the CDR3 is TGTGCCAGCACTATACAGGGGGCGGGAGTCACTGAAGCTTTCTTT. Translating it yields CASTIQGAGVTEAFF. The chain joins TRBV2 to TRBJ1-1; 9 bases match TRBD1. The germline V gene encodes CDR1 SNHLY and CDR2 FYNNEI. The CDR3 length is 15 residues. Germline trimming cut 7 bases from V and 4 bases from J; bases unmatched to any gene: 10.

This clone has a handful of counts. The J gene is TRBJ2-2, the V gene TRBV7-8; 8 nucleotides agree with TRBD2. J lost 2 bases, V lost 1 base, and 3 bases had no gene match. In germline, CDR1 is SGHVS, CDR2 FQNEAQ. This CDR3 region has 16 residues. The CDR3 sequence: CASSLGLAGNTGELFF. The CDR3 coding sequence is TGTGCCAGCAGCTTAGGTCTAGCGGGTAACACCGGGGAGCTGTTTTTT.

In this sample, this clone turned up a few times. The chain combines TRBV11-2 with TRBJ2-7; D not certain. V dropped 7 bases and J dropped 5 bases, with 15 bases sitting between them. From germline, CDR1 is SGHAT and CDR2 FQNNGV. The CDR3 sequence is 13 residues long. This CDR3 reads CASNFGTYNEQYF. The CDR3 DNA sequence: TGTGCCAGCAATTTCGGAACTTATAACGAGCAGTACTTC.

This clone was seen a few times. The chain carries TRBV7-9 and TRBJ2-7; weak D call: TRBD2 (5 bases). There are 13 residues in the CDR3. The germline CDR1 and CDR2 sequences are SEHNR and FQNEAQ (reference sequence). The ends were cut back, 1 base at V and 7 bases at J, with 11 bases in the middle. CDR3 bases: TGTGCCAGCAGCTTAGTTCCTCCGGGGGAGCAGTACTTC. It is translated as CASSLVPPGEQYF.

This clone has more than one count but fewer than ten. The J gene is TRBJ2-3, the V gene TRBV28; a possible D gene is TRBD2 (6 bases). There are 13 residues in the CDR3. Trimming pared 7 bases from V and 1 base from J, leaving 9 bases between. Germline-derived CDR1 and CDR2 are MDHEN and SYDVKM. CDR3: CASKGGGTDTQYF. In DNA form, the CDR3 reads TGTGCCAGCAAAGGCGGGGGCACAGATACGCAGTATTTT.

This clone has ten or more counts. The CDR3 protein is CAWSVQISGNYEQYF. CDR3 coding DNA: TGTGCCTGGAGTGTACAGATTAGCGGGAATTACGAGCAGTACTTC. The chain employs TRBV30 and TRBJ2-7; 8 bases fit TRBD2. This CDR3 is 15 amino acids long. CDR1 GTSNPN and CDR2 SVGIG come from the germline V gene (reference sequence). J lost 4 bases, V lost 0 bases, and 8 bases had no gene match.

This clone was counted a few times. V gene TRBV28 combines with J gene TRBJ1-5; D might be TRBD1 (5 bases). Germline-derived CDR1 and CDR2 are MDHEN and SYDVKM. Trimming stripped 7 bases from V and 0 bases from J, with 10 bases between. The CDR3 has 14 residues. In DNA form, the CDR3 reads TGTGCCAGCAAGGGGTCCTATAGCAATCAGCCCCAGCATTTT. Translated, it gives CASKGSYSNQPQHF.

Notes on this clone: One end of the junction fails to match germline, which may point to a read error. The chain joins TRBV10-2 to TRBJ2-2, with D tentatively TRBD1 (5 bases). Per germline, CDR1 WSHSY and CDR2 SAAADI. The length of the CDR3 is 11 residues. CDR3 sequence: CATSQGKELFF. As DNA, the CDR3 is TGCGCCACCAGTCAGGGCAAGGAGCTGTTTTTT.

Only a few counts were recorded for this clone. J is TRBJ2-1 and V is TRBV29-1, with 11 positions matching TRBD2. The CDR3 runs to 13 residues. CDR1 is SQVTM and CDR2 is ANQGSEA in the germline V gene. CDR3 nucleotide sequence: TGCAGAGTTACTAGCGGGAGTTCGGGGGAGCAGTTCTTC. The encoded protein is CRVTSGSSGEQFF.

The rearrangement joins TRBV7-6 to TRBJ2-1, with 11 bases lining up with TRBD2. With 0 bases clipped from V and 5 bases from J, the junction kept 6 bases outside the gene matches. Germline loops: CDR1 SGHVS, CDR2 FNYEAQ. The CDR3 is 17 residues long. CDR3 residues: CASSLAPTSGEHNEQFF. Here the CDR3 DNA reads TGTGCCAGCAGCTTAGCCCCGACTAGCGGGGAACACAATGAGCAGTTCTTC.

The chain is built from TRBV7-9 and TRBJ1-2; D gene ambiguous. This CDR3 comprises 12 residues. With 3 bases removed from V and 2 bases from J, the gap between germline ends came to 4 bases. CDR1 and CDR2 from the germline V gene are SEHNR and FQNEAQ (reference sequence). DNA of the CDR3: TGTGCCAGCAGCTTTCAAAACTATGGCTACACCTTC. Translating gives CASSFQNYGYTF.

The genes are TRBV30 and TRBJ1-3, with a tentative D call TRBD1 (5 bases). This CDR3 is built from 11 residues. The germline CDR1 and CDR2 sequences are GTSNPN and SVGIG (reference sequence). CDR3 DNA: TGTGCTCGGGGGTCTGGAAACACCATATATTTT. Amino acids: CARGSGNTIYF.

The chain employs TRBV7-8 and TRBJ1-4; D possibly corresponds to TRBD1 (5 bases). Between the trimmed V and J ends, which lost 3 bases and 0 bases, there was a span of 20 bases. The CDR3 totals 19 residues. Germline CDR1 SGHVS, CDR2 FQNEAQ. CDR3 nucleotides: TGTGCCAGCAGCTTTAGCCTCACGAGCCTAGGGGCAACTAATGAAAAACTGTTTTTT. Translation: CASSFSLTSLGATNEKLFF.

This clone was counted many times. The rearrangement joins TRBV30 to TRBJ2-7; 9 bases match TRBD1. J lost 12 bases, V lost 2 bases, and 5 bases had no gene match. This CDR3 spans 11 amino acids. CDR1 is GTSNPN, CDR2 SVGIG, per germline (reference sequence). The CDR3 DNA reads as TGTGCCTGGAGTCCGGGACAGGGCTGGTACTTC. As protein: CAWSPGQGWYF. Together with reference TRBV30 and TRBJ2-7, the CDR3 gives the full variable domain: SQTIHQWPATLVQPVGSPLSLECTVEGTSNPNLYWYRQAAGRGLQLLFYSVGIGQISSEVPQNLSASRPQDRQFILSSKKLLLSDSGFYLCAWSPGQGWYFGPGTRLTVT.

This clone came up many times. The V and J genes are TRBV30 and TRBJ2-7; D is perhaps TRBD1 or TRBD2 (5 bases each). V dropped 2 bases and J dropped 7 bases, with 15 bases sitting between them. Germline CDR1 is GTSNPN and CDR2 is SVGIG (reference sequence). The CDR3 is 13 residues long. The CDR3 region has the DNA TGTGCCTGGAGTCTAGGGACGGATCGAGAGCAGTACTTC. Protein product: CAWSLGTDREQYF.

The V call is TRBV4-2, the J call TRBJ2-7; 12 nucleotides align to TRBD2. Germline CDR1 LGHNA, CDR2 YNFKEQ. The CDR3 length is 15 residues. V lost 0 bases to trimming and J lost 11 bases; unmatched junction nucleotides: 8. The CDR3 here is CASSQDRLAGERKYF. The CDR3 coding sequence is TGTGCCAGCAGCCAAGATAGACTAGCGGGAGAACGGAAGTACTTC.